This entry is about one T cell receptor beta chain. Its specificity is not known. This entry comes from a study of shared clonotypes between healthy human individuals. Across the whole study: Donors consisted of a couple of women and three men between 18 and 49. Study results and limitations: Sampling used blood alone; tissue repertoires probably differ.

The donor population consisted of healthy HIV-negative adults with no recent acute infections or vaccinations. Around 30,000 T cell genomes, or approximately 300 ng DNA, went into unsorted PBMC replicate PCRs. Libraries were prepared by immunoSEQ multiplex PCR; TCRdb keeps only in-frame clonotypes and omits some of them. The data contain over 400,000 clones, about 85% of them singletons. Losses at the gene ends were 1 base for V and 4 bases for J; bases not matched to a gene: 2. The length of the CDR3 is 15 residues. The germline V gene has CDR1 SEHNR and CDR2 FQNEAQ (reference sequence). This sequence joins TRBV7-9 and TRBJ2-1, with 9 bases fitting TRBD1. This clonotype originated in a woman between 40 and 55 years old in good health. Some clones in this sample may be carry-over from other donors' samples. Specimen: PBMCs. CDR3 protein: CASSLDRGLYNEQFF. CDR3 in DNA: TGTGCCAGCAGCTTAGACAGGGGGCTTTACAATGAGCAGTTCTTC.